The 15 T cell receptor beta chains below all came from one sample that was sequenced in a study of blood T cells in healthy people across ages. Combining a sample-barcoded 5' primer with a J-beta primer mix, a second PCR ran for roughly 7 to 11 cycles. One entry per CDR3 protein, called by TCRdb with MiXCR from the 5' RACE reads. The repertoire consists of 650,000 to 950,000 distinct CDR3 sequences, with approximately 44% occurring once and the leading ten covering about 21%. Material: blood. These receptors originate from a man between 60 and 70 years old in good health.

The V call is TRBV20-1, the J call TRBJ2-3; 7 nucleotides match TRBD1. There are 12 residues in the CDR3. Germline V gene lookup returns CDR1 DFQATT and CDR2 SNEGSKA (reference sequence). With V trimmed by 6 bases and J by 6 bases, 6 bases remained unmatched. The CDR3 loop reads CSAAGGVDTQYF. The CDR3 nucleotides are TGCAGTGCGGCAGGGGGAGTGGATACGCAGTATTTT.

For the CDR3, the DNA is TGTGCCAGCAGCCCCCTGGGGAAAGATGAGCAGTTCTTC. It translates to CASSPLGKDEQFF. J is TRBJ2-1 and V is TRBV7-9; D unresolved. Germline V lookup: CDR1 SEHNR, CDR2 FQNEAQ (reference sequence). The CDR3 has 13 residues. With 5 bases removed from V and 8 bases from J, the gap between germline ends came to 13 bases.

With respect to this clonotype: A much larger clone lies a single base off, so this may be a read error. The chain uses TRBV7-2 and TRBJ2-5, with 7 bases identical to TRBD2. The CDR3 loop spans 15 amino acids. Germline-derived CDR1 and CDR2 are SGHTA and FQGNSA. CDR3 DNA: TGTGCCAGCAGCCGACAATCCGGGGCGGGAGAGGCCCAGTACTTC. Amino acids: CASSRQSGAGEAQYF.

The CDR3 bases are TGCAGTGCTAGAGATCTCCAGGTAGACTACGAGCAGTACTTC. Its protein product is CSARDLQVDYEQYF. This chain joins TRBV20-1 and TRBJ2-7; no clear D gene. V was pared by 0 bases and J by 3 bases, with 12 bases between. The CDR3 is 14 residues long. Germline V lookup: CDR1 DFQATT, CDR2 SNEGSKA (reference sequence).

CDR3 coding DNA: TGTGCCAGCAGTCCCTCCTGGGCAACGCACGAGCAGTACTTC. It translates to CASSPSWATHEQYF. The V gene is TRBV5-5, the J gene TRBJ2-7; D ambiguous. In germline, CDR1 is SGHKS, CDR2 YYEKEE (reference sequence). CDR3 size: 14 residues. The V end lost 5 bases, the J end lost 5 bases, and 17 bases lay between the germline ends.

The V gene is TRBV15, the J gene TRBJ2-1; D gene ambiguous. Germline CDR1 LNHNV, CDR2 YYDKDF (reference sequence). The V end lost 4 bases, the J end lost 9 bases, and 13 bases lay between the germline ends. This CDR3 contains 13 residues. Here the CDR3 reads CATSKIGGTEQFF. CDR3 nucleotide sequence: TGTGCCACCAGCAAAATCGGTGGTACTGAGCAGTTCTTC.

The rearrangement joins TRBV25-1 to TRBJ2-7; 9 bases line up with TRBD2. V was pared by 1 base and J by 2 bases, with 9 bases of the junction left unmatched. The germline V gene has CDR1 MGHDK and CDR2 SYGVNS. The CDR3 consists of 17 residues. DNA for the CDR3: TGTGCCAGCAGTGAATCTAGCGGGACAGAGTTTACCTACGAGCAGTACTTC. Protein sequence: CASSESSGTEFTYEQYF.

V gene TRBV7-9 combines with J gene TRBJ2-2; 10 bases match TRBD2. CDR1 is SEHNR and CDR2 is FQNEAQ in the germline V gene (reference sequence). The CDR3 is 19 amino acids. Trimming removed 6 bases from V and 4 bases from J; junction bases left unmatched: 17. The CDR3 loop is CASRSRPLILAGTTGELFF. In DNA form, the CDR3 reads TGTGCCAGCAGATCTAGACCCCTCATACTAGCGGGGACCACCGGGGAGCTGTTTTTT.

This clonotype was observed a few times. The chain employs TRBV7-2 and TRBJ2-7; 14 bases match TRBD2. Germline CDR1 SGHTA, CDR2 FQGNSA. The V segment lost 2 bases and the J segment 2 bases; nucleotides outside the gene matches: 5. The CDR3 extends over 17 amino acids. CDR3 loop: CASSLPGLAGDAYEQYF. Here the CDR3 DNA reads TGTGCCAGCAGCTTACCGGGACTAGCGGGGGACGCCTACGAGCAGTACTTC.

This rearrangement joins TRBV21-1 to TRBJ1-2. TRBV21-1 is assigned pseudogene status. The CDR3 runs to 12 residues. CDR3 residues: CASSKFGEGYTF. The CDR3 bases are TGTGCCAGCAGCAAATTCGGGGAAGGCTACACCTTC.

The genes are TRBV7-2 and TRBJ2-3; 8 nucleotides line up with TRBD2. The CDR3 sequence is 15 residues long. Losses at the gene ends were 5 bases for V and 3 bases for J; bases not matched to a gene: 7. Germline CDR1 reads SGHTA; CDR2 reads FQGNSA. For the CDR3, the DNA is TGTGCCAGCAGCAGGACTAGCAGGCTAACAGATACGCAGTATTTT. It yields the protein CASSRTSRLTDTQYF.

The genes are TRBV4-3 and TRBJ1-2, with D possibly matching TRBD1 (5 bases). The V gene lost 0 bases and the J gene lost 4 bases, with 15 bases spanning the gap. The CDR3 has 16 amino acids. Germline V lookup: CDR1 LGHNA, CDR2 YSLEER. The CDR3 protein is CASSQDLGVLGYGYTF. For the CDR3, the DNA is TGCGCCAGCAGCCAAGATTTGGGGGTCCTCGGCTATGGCTACACCTTC.

The chain uses TRBV25-1 and TRBJ2-4, with TRBD1 matching over 7 bases. The DNA end is more similar to TRBJ2-7, so the J call may be wrong. CDR3 length: 15 amino acids. Germline lookup yields CDR1 MGHDK and CDR2 SYGVNS. The DNA of the CDR3 is TGTGCCAGCAGTGCAGGGGGAAAGGGAAGGTGCGAGCAGTACTTC. This codes for CASSAGGKGRCEQYF.

CDR3 nucleotide sequence: TGTGCCAGCGGCAGGGTCGGGAATCAGCCCCAGCATTTT. Amino acids: CASGRVGNQPQHF. The chain is built from TRBV28 and TRBJ1-5; weak D call: TRBD1 (5 bases). The CDR3 loop spans 13 amino acids. Germline loops: CDR1 MDHEN, CDR2 SYDVKM. The V gene lost 8 bases and the J gene lost 4 bases, with 12 bases spanning the gap.

V and J are TRBV27 and TRBJ2-4; D ambiguous. Per the germline V gene, CDR1 is MNHEY and CDR2 is SMNVEV (reference sequence). V lost 2 bases, J lost 0 bases, and 11 bases lay in between. The CDR3 is 16 residues long. DNA for the CDR3: TGTGCCAGCAGTTTAAGGGCTGACTTAGCCAAAAACATTCAGTACTTC. Translating gives CASSLRADLAKNIQYF.